A selection of T cell receptor beta chains follows, all from one sample in a study of cytomegalovirus exposure and HLA in healthy donors. Produced via immunoSEQ multiplex PCR; TCRdb's table is partial and in-frame only. Among under 95,000 clones listed, roughly 80% were seen once. What was sequenced was PBMCs. The origin of the receptors is a boy aged 5-17 years in good health and CMV-seronegative. CDR3s include the opening cysteine and the closing phenylalanine or tryptophan. Fields, in order: V gene, J gene, CDR3 protein.

TRBV19	TRBJ2-7	CASSWTGTYEQYF
TRBV27	TRBJ2-4	CASGIGAGVAIQYF
TRBV2	TRBJ2-3	CASSEQSDTQYF
TRBV11-2	TRBJ2-7	CASSLAGGSYHEQYF
TRBV4-2	TRBJ1-3	CASSQGTGAGNTIYF
TRBV29-1	TRBJ2-3	CSVALGGSTDTQYF
TRBV5-4	TRBJ2-7	CASSFVGTSLYEQYF
TRBV4-1	TRBJ1-3	CASSQPREGVGNTIYF
TRBV6-5	TRBJ2-7	CASSPAPGQKQYF
TRBV30	TRBJ1-5	CAWSVRQGRNQPQHF
TRBV7-9	TRBJ2-7	CASSKAGGYEQYF
TRBV4-3	TRBJ2-1	CASSPGQGRSNEQFF
TRBV7-9	TRBJ2-6	CASSPDPGGLGANVLTF
TRBV7-3	TRBJ2-6	CASSLRDSGANVLTF
TRBV5-4	TRBJ2-3	CASSSRAQQSTDTQYF
TRBV30	TRBJ2-6	CAWIPWQAGSGANVLTF
TRBV11-2	TRBJ1-2	CASTPDREYGYTF
TRBV27	TRBJ2-1	CASSLAWIGDEQFF
TRBV7-2	TRBJ1-2	CASSADSYGYTF